Reported below is one TCR beta chain. This sample is part of a study of blood T cell repertoires in COVID-19. The CDR3 is 15 residues long. Germline loops: CDR1 MGHRA, CDR2 YSYEKL. With 4 bases clipped from V and 4 bases from J, the junction kept 6 bases outside the gene matches. Method: immunoSEQ multiplex PCR; TCRdb's copy keeps in-frame clones and lacks some. The data show around 52,000 clones, more than 75% seen once. This chain links TRBV4-1 with TRBJ1-1, with 10 bases lining up with TRBD1. This clonotype originated in a woman aged 60-75 years with acute or convalescent COVID-19. Sequenced input: peripheral blood. Here the CDR3 DNA reads TGCGCCAGCAGCCGGGGACAGGGGCTCGGCACTGAAGCTTTCTTT. Amino acids: CASSRGQGLGTEAFF.